Listed here are 6 T cell receptor beta chains from one sample, sequenced in a study of technical replicates of blood from a few donors. Sequenced by immunoSEQ multiplex PCR; TCRdb stores in-frame clones only, minus some. The repertoire holds fewer than 90,000 clones, with 92% as singletons. The source material was T cells isolated from PBMCs. The receptors derive from a human donor in good health.

The gene calls are TRBV7-8 and TRBJ1-1; D remains unclear. Germline V gives CDR1 SGHVS, CDR2 FQNEAQ. CDR3 length: 14 amino acids. Between the trimmed V and J ends, which lost 3 bases and 0 bases, there was a span of 8 bases. The CDR3 DNA reads as TGTGCCAGCAGCTTGATGGGCATGAACACTGAAGCTTTCTTT. Translating gives CASSLMGMNTEAFF.

This clone appeared once. This chain connects TRBV5-6 to TRBJ2-3; 10 nucleotides agree with TRBD2. CDR1 and CDR2 from the germline V gene are SGHDT and YYEEEE. The CDR3 is made up of 16 amino acids. V trimming: 5 bases; J trimming: 1 base; junction bases outside the gene matches: 7. The CDR3 here is CASSRPGLAGTDTQYF. The DNA for the CDR3 is TGTGCCAGCAGTAGACCCGGACTAGCGGGCACAGATACGCAGTATTTT. The complete variable domain, with remaining parts taken from reference TRBV5-6 and TRBJ2-3, reads DAGVTQSPTHLIKTRGQQVTLRCSPKSGHDTVSWYQQALGQGPQFIFQYYEEEERQRGNFPDRFSGHQFPNYSSELNVNALLLGDSALYLCASSRPGLAGTDTQYFGPGTRLTVL.

This chain links TRBV7-3 with TRBJ2-1, with TRBD2 identical over 10 bases. Germline values: CDR1 SGHTA, CDR2 FQGTGA. This CDR3 spans 13 amino acids. With 5 bases clipped from V and 7 bases from J, the junction kept 2 bases outside the gene matches. Here the CDR3 DNA reads TGTGCCAGCAGCCTAGCGGGAGAGAATGAGCAGTTCTTC. This encodes CASSLAGENEQFF.

The chain links TRBV19 to TRBJ2-1, with TRBD1 matching over 10 bases. Trimming cost V 7 bases and J 9 bases; bases outside gene matches: 9. Per germline, CDR1 LNHDA and CDR2 SQIVND (reference sequence). The CDR3 is made up of 14 amino acids. The CDR3 reads CASKDRGKHAEQFF. As DNA, the CDR3 is TGTGCCAGTAAGGACAGGGGGAAACATGCTGAGCAGTTCTTC.

This clone was seen a single time. The chain links TRBV4-3 to TRBJ2-3; 7 bases are a match to TRBD1. Germline CDR1 is LGHNA and CDR2 is YSLEER. There are 15 residues in the CDR3. After removal of 1 base from V and 2 bases from J, the junction contained 3 bases not matched to a gene. As DNA, the CDR3 is TGCGCCAGCAGCCAAGGACAGGGTTTCACAGATACGCAGTATTTT. It encodes CASSQGQGFTDTQYF.

The chain joins TRBV27 to TRBJ2-3; 9 bases map to TRBD2. Germline trimming cut 0 bases from V and 4 bases from J; bases unmatched to any gene: 2. The CDR3 totals 15 residues. Germline CDR1 and CDR2: MNHEY and SMNVEV (reference sequence). The CDR3 is CASSLSRLAADTQYF. In nucleotides, the CDR3 is TGTGCCAGCAGTTTATCTAGACTAGCGGCAGATACGCAGTATTTT.